The 4 T cell receptor beta chains reported below all come from one sample, sequenced in a study of blood T cell repertoires in COVID-19. Only in-frame clones appear in the TCRdb table, and some are missing; sequencing was by immunoSEQ multiplex PCR. The table includes 160,000 or so clones, 90% to 95% detected once. Sequences were obtained from peripheral blood. These receptors all come from a woman aged 55-70 years with COVID-19, enrolled during active disease.

This chain connects TRBV7-2 to TRBJ1-3; D is perhaps TRBD1 (5 bases). Germline assignment: CDR1 SGHTA and CDR2 FQGNSA. Between the trimmed V and J ends, which lost 2 bases and 1 base, there was a span of 12 bases. The length of the CDR3 is 16 residues. The CDR3 reads CASSLSGLGSGNTIYF. The CDR3, as DNA: TGTGCCAGCAGCTTATCAGGGTTGGGGTCTGGAAACACCATATATTTT. The entire variable domain, with the rest obtained from reference TRBV7-2 and TRBJ1-3, is as follows: GAGVSQSPSNKVTEKGKDVELRCDPISGHTALYWYRQSLGQGLEFLIYFQGNSAPDKSGLPSDRFSAERTGGSVSTLTIQRTQQEDSAVYLCASSLSGLGSGNTIYFGEGSWLTVV.

This chain connects TRBV10-2 to TRBJ2-7, with D possibly TRBD2 on 5 matching bases. Germline V gene lookup returns CDR1 WSHSY and CDR2 SAAADI. CDR3 size: 12 residues. V was trimmed by 6 bases and J by 6 bases, leaving 12 bases between them. This CDR3 is CASRELEFEQYF. The CDR3 bases are TGCGCCAGCAGGGAACTAGAATTCGAGCAGTACTTC.

V gene TRBV5-1 combines with J gene TRBJ1-4, with a tentative D call TRBD1 (5 bases). Germline loops: CDR1 SGHRS, CDR2 YFSETQ. The CDR3 contains 16 residues. Trimming took 1 base from V and 0 from J, leaving 10 bases between them. DNA of the CDR3: TGCGCCAGCAGCTTGACACAGGACCCAACTAATGAAAAACTGTTTTTT. Translating it yields CASSLTQDPTNEKLFF.

The chain links TRBV2 to TRBJ1-5; maybe TRBD1 (6 bases). The CDR3 has 14 amino acids. Germline V lookup: CDR1 SNHLY, CDR2 FYNNEI. V lost 5 bases to trimming and J lost 4 bases, with 12 bases between them. The CDR3 DNA follows: TGTGCCAGCAGTAAATTGGACAGAAATCAGCCCCAGCATTTT. Amino acid sequence: CASSKLDRNQPQHF.